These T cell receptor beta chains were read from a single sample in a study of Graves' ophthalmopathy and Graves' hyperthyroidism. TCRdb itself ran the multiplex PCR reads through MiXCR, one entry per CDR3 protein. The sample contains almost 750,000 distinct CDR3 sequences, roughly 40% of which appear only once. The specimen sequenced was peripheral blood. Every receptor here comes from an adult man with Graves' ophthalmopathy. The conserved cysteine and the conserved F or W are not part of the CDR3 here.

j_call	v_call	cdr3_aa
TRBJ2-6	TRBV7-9	ASSPPRGTGANVLT
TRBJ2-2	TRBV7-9	ASSLVGWGPNTGELF
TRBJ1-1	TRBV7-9	ASSPGPWAPEAF
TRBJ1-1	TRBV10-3	AISRDIMNTEAF
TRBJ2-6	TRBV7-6	ASSSPGQGGLT
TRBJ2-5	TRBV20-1	SAARTKETQY
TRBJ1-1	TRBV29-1	STRTGTGTEAF
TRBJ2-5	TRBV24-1	ATSDPQDTQETQY
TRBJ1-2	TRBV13	ASSLNVGALGYT
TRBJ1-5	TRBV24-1	ATSSDSAYQPQH
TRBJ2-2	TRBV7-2	ASSLGLAGSDTGELF
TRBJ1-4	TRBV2	AVRREGNNEKLF
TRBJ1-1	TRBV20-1	SALGQGGRDTEAF
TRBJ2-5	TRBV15	ATSRDEGRETQY
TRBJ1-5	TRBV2	ASRQENQPQH
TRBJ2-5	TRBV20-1	SASRTGGLIETQY
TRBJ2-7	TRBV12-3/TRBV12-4	ASSLGVYGQY
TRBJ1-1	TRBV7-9	ASSLEGFVTEAF